This T cell receptor beta chain was recovered during a study of radiotherapy plus CTLA-4 blockade in lung cancer. The CDR3 consists of 15 residues. With 3 bases removed from V and 3 bases from J, the gap between germline ends came to 14 bases. Germline V gives CDR1 ENHRY, CDR2 SYGVKD. Repertoires were generated with immunoSEQ multiplex PCR, while TCRdb's copy carries only in-frame clones and drops some. The data contain 90,000 to 100,000 clones, 80% to 90% of them singletons. Sequencing was performed on peripheral blood, taken from a patient treated with radiotherapy plus ipilimumab. V usage is TRBV10-3 and J usage is TRBJ1-2; weak D call: TRBD1 (5 bases). This clonotype was obtained from a human donor with non-small cell lung cancer that progressed on radiotherapy plus ipilimumab. The CDR3 here is CAISDPGTGDYGYTF. The CDR3 coding sequence is TGTGCCATCAGTGACCCCGGGACGGGAGACTATGGCTACACCTTC.